The 14 T cell receptor beta chains given below trace back to one sample, sequenced in a study of T cells in Graves' hyperthyroidism and ophthalmopathy. Researchers took RNA transcripts and amplified the TCR beta CDR3 regions from them. A first-round RT-PCR of the TCR CDR3 used the HTBI primer set. MiXCR, run by TCRdb on the multiplex PCR reads, gives a single entry per CDR3 protein. This sample yields fewer than 850,000 distinct CDR3 sequences, of which around 16% are seen a single time; roughly 15% belongs to the top ten. Sequencing input: blood. The receptors here all came from a man between 45 and 60 years old with Graves' hyperthyroidism.

The sample holds many counts of this clonotype. The chain is built from TRBV6-5 and TRBJ2-2, with 9 positions matching TRBD2. From germline, CDR1 is MNHEY and CDR2 SVGAGI. The CDR3 covers 21 residues. V lost 0 bases to trimming and J lost 6 bases; unmatched junction nucleotides: 20. CDR3 in amino acids: CASSYSPPTLAGRSGAGELFF. In DNA form, the CDR3 reads TGTGCCAGCAGTTACTCCCCCCCCACTCTAGCGGGAAGGAGTGGAGCCGGGGAGCTGTTTTTT.

This clonotype occurred a few times. The chain uses TRBV4-1 and TRBJ2-2, with 8 bases matching TRBD1. CDR3 size: 15 residues. Trimming cost V 4 bases and J 4 bases; bases outside gene matches: 5. Germline loops: CDR1 MGHRA, CDR2 YSYEKL. The CDR3 loop reads CASSLLDRATGELFF. The CDR3 nucleotides read TGCGCCAGCAGCCTATTGGACAGGGCCACCGGGGAGCTGTTTTTT.

The chain recombines TRBV28 with TRBJ2-1; 8 positions agree with TRBD1. Per germline, CDR1 MDHEN and CDR2 SYDVKM. V gave up 5 bases and J gave up 4 bases; unmatched junction bases: 10. The CDR3 extends over 16 amino acids. The CDR3 DNA reads as TGTGCCAGCAGTCCACCCGGGACAGGCCAATACAATGAGCAGTTCTTC. Translation: CASSPPGTGQYNEQFF.

This clonotype was observed at least ten times. The rearrangement uses TRBV5-6 and TRBJ2-1, with TRBD2 matching 7 bases. Germline V gene sequence: CDR1 SGHDT, CDR2 YYEEEE. There are 15 residues in the CDR3. Trimming took 1 base from V and 9 from J; bases not matched to a gene: 10. CDR3 protein: CASSLYGRESSEQFF. Written as DNA, the CDR3 is TGTGCCAGCAGCTTGTATGGGCGGGAGAGCAGTGAGCAGTTCTTC.

The rearrangement joins TRBV3-1 to TRBJ2-7; D uncertain. Germline lookup yields CDR1 LGHDT and CDR2 YNNKEL (reference sequence). V dropped 4 bases and J dropped 2 bases, with 15 bases sitting between them. The CDR3 is 15 amino acids. Here the CDR3 DNA reads TGTGCCAGCAGCCTCTCCGAAGGGTGCCCCTACGAGCAGTACTTC. It translates to CASSLSEGCPYEQYF.

This chain connects TRBV7-3 to TRBJ2-4; possibly TRBD1 for D (6 bases). The CDR3 is 15 amino acids. Germline CDR1 is SGHTA and CDR2 is FQGTGA. The V and J ends lost 5 bases and 6 bases respectively, with 17 bases between them. Written as DNA, the CDR3 is TGTGCCAGCAGCATATCCCGGGACATGGGAAACATTCAGTACTTC. Encoded protein: CASSISRDMGNIQYF.

The chain carries TRBV29-1 and TRBJ1-1; D unclear. Trimming removed 5 bases at V and 6 bases at J, with 16 bases between. Germline loops: CDR1 SQVTM, CDR2 ANQGSEA. The CDR3 contains 13 residues. In DNA, the CDR3 is TGCAGCGTTTTCCAGGCACGGGGTCCTGAAGCTTTCTTT. Its translation: CSVFQARGPEAFF. Full variable domain (outside the CDR3, taken from reference TRBV29-1 and TRBJ1-1): SAVISQKPSRDICQRGTSLTIQCQVDSQVTMMFWYRQQPGQSLTLIATANQGSEATYESGFVIDKFPISRPNLTFSTLTVSNMSPEDSSIYLCSVFQARGPEAFFGQGTRLTVV.

This clonotype showed up many times. The chain links TRBV29-1 to TRBJ2-6, with TRBD1 matching over 12 bases. Trimming cost V 6 bases and J 3 bases; bases outside gene matches: 6. CDR1 is SQVTM, CDR2 ANQGSEA, per germline. The CDR3 has 16 residues. CDR3 in DNA: TGCAGCGTCGGGACAGGGGGCGCGGTTGGGGCCAACGTCCTGACTTTC. This encodes CSVGTGGAVGANVLTF.

The CDR3 sequence is CSVVFPLPNTEAFF. The CDR3 DNA sequence: TGCAGCGTTGTATTCCCCTTACCGAACACTGAAGCTTTCTTT. The chain links TRBV29-1 to TRBJ1-1; unclear D gene. The germline V and J ends were trimmed by 4 bases and 1 base, with 13 bases remaining between them. This CDR3 comprises 14 residues. Germline CDR1 SQVTM, CDR2 ANQGSEA.

In its sample, this clonotype was seen a few times. The genes are TRBV28 and TRBJ1-5; D may be TRBD1 (6 bases). V lost 4 bases and J 9 bases, leaving 19 bases between the germline ends. The CDR3 covers 15 residues. CDR1 is MDHEN, CDR2 SYDVKM, per germline. The CDR3 nucleotides read TGTGCCAGCAGTTCCCAGGGGACGCCGGTACTGCCCCAGCATTTT. This translates into CASSSQGTPVLPQHF.

The rearrangement uses TRBV19 and TRBJ2-1; TRBD2 matches 10 bases. V shed 3 bases and J 2 bases; nucleotides not matched to a gene: 10. Germline V CDR1 and CDR2: LNHDA, SQIVND (reference sequence). The CDR3 loop spans 18 amino acids. CDR3 protein: CASSIGLAGVPPYNEQFF. As DNA, the CDR3 is TGTGCCAGTAGTATCGGGCTAGCGGGAGTCCCCCCCTACAATGAGCAGTTCTTC.

This clonotype was counted between two and nine times. The chain carries TRBV28 and TRBJ2-1; D not resolved. The CDR3 totals 13 residues. The ends were cut back, 4 bases at V and 4 bases at J, with 8 bases in the middle. Germline V gene data show CDR1 as MDHEN and CDR2 as SYDVKM. The CDR3 region is CASSSTIYNEQFF. The DNA for the CDR3 is TGTGCCAGCAGTTCAACAATTTACAATGAGCAGTTCTTC.

The J gene is TRBJ2-1, the V gene TRBV6-2 or TRBV6-3; 12 nucleotides match TRBD2. V was clipped by 1 base and J by 4 bases; unmatched bases: 5. The CDR3 spans 17 residues. Germline V gene data show CDR1 as MNHEY and CDR2 as SVGEGT. The CDR3 DNA reads as TGTGCCAGCAGTTACTTCCTAGCGGGAGGGAGGTACAATGAGCAGTTCTTC. Its translation: CASSYFLAGGRYNEQFF.

About this clonotype itself: A much larger clone differs from this one at a single base, so this may be a read error. Since the CDR3 does not end with the conserved phenylalanine or tryptophan, this likely comes from a read error. The chain has TRBV2 and TRBJ1-5; D gene ambiguous. CDR1 SNHLY and CDR2 FYNNEI come from the germline V gene. This CDR3 contains 14 residues. Trimming stripped 5 bases from V and 0 bases from J, with 8 bases between. This CDR3 reads CASSSDFSNQPQHL. The CDR3 nucleotides are TGTGCCAGCAGTTCGGACTTTAGCAATCAGCCCCAGCATTTG.